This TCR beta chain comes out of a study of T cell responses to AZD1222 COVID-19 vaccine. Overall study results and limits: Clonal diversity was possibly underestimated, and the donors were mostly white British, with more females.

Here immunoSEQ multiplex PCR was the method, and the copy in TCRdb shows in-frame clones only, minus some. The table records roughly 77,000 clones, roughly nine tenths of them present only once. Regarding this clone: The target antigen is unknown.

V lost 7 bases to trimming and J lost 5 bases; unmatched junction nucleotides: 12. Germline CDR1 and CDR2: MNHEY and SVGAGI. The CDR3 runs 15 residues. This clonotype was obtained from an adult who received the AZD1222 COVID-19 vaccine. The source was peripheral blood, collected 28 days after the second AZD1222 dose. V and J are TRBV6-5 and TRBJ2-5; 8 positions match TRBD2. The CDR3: CASNGWREAGETQYF. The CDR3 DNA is TGTGCCAGCAATGGTTGGCGGGAGGCCGGGGAGACCCAGTACTTC.